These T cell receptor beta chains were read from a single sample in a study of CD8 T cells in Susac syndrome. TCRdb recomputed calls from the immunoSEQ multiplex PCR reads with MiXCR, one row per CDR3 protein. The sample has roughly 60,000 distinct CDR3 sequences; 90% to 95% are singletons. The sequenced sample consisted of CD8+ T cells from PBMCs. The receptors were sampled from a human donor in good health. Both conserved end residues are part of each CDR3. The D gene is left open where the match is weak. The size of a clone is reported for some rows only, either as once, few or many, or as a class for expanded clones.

CDR3aa: CASSLLSTPGDEQFF
CDR3nt: TGTGCCAGCAGTTTACTAAGCACCCCCGGCGATGAGCAGTTCTTC
d_gene: -
abundance: -
v_gene: TRBV12-3/TRBV12-4
j_gene: TRBJ2-1

CDR3aa: CASIDGSYNEQFF
CDR3nt: TGTGCCAGCATTGACGGGTCCTACAATGAGCAGTTCTTC
d_gene: -
abundance: once
v_gene: TRBV12-3/TRBV12-4
j_gene: TRBJ2-1

CDR3aa: CASSLGRMNTEAFF
CDR3nt: TGTGCCAGCAGCTTAGGACGGATGAACACTGAAGCTTTCTTT
d_gene: -
abundance: few
v_gene: TRBV7-9
j_gene: TRBJ1-1

CDR3aa: CSVDSSGNTIYF
CDR3nt: TGCAGCGTTGACAGCTCTGGAAACACCATATATTTT
d_gene: -
abundance: -
v_gene: TRBV29-1
j_gene: TRBJ1-3

CDR3aa: CASSFKLWALGSQGPNEQFF
CDR3nt: TGTGCCAGCAGCTTTAAACTGTGGGCGTTGGGGAGTCAGGGCCCCAATGAGCAGTTCTTC
d_gene: -
abundance: -
v_gene: TRBV11-1
j_gene: TRBJ2-1

CDR3aa: CASSQGGSGGATDTQYF
CDR3nt: TGCGCCAGCAGCCAAGGGGGGAGCGGGGGGGCCACAGATACGCAGTATTTT
d_gene: TRBD2
abundance: -
v_gene: TRBV4-1
j_gene: TRBJ2-3

CDR3aa: CASSSEEDSLWGSDTQYF
CDR3nt: TGTGCCAGCAGCTCCGAGGAGGACAGCCTGTGGGGCTCAGATACGCAGTATTTT
d_gene: -
abundance: -
v_gene: TRBV7-9
j_gene: TRBJ2-3

CDR3aa: CASSFFDSANYGYTF
CDR3nt: TGCGCCAGCAGCTTCTTTGACAGCGCCAACTATGGCTACACCTTC
d_gene: -
abundance: -
v_gene: TRBV5-1
j_gene: TRBJ1-2

CDR3aa: CASSYGLAVNQPQHF
CDR3nt: TGTGCCAGCAGTTACGGCCTGGCGGTCAATCAGCCCCAGCATTTT
d_gene: -
abundance: -
v_gene: TRBV6-2/TRBV6-3
j_gene: TRBJ1-5

CDR3aa: CASRQGAQLNEKLFF
CDR3nt: TGTGCCAGCCGACAGGGGGCCCAATTAAATGAAAAACTGTTTTTT
d_gene: TRBD1
abundance: -
v_gene: TRBV2
j_gene: TRBJ1-4

CDR3aa: CSAAYLTEPQETQYF
CDR3nt: TGCAGCGCCGCGTACTTGACGGAGCCCCAAGAGACCCAGTACTTC
d_gene: -
abundance: -
v_gene: TRBV29-1
j_gene: TRBJ2-5

CDR3aa: CASSLYEGGFNEKLFF
CDR3nt: TGTGCCAGCAGTTTATACGAAGGGGGCTTTAATGAAAAACTGTTTTTT
d_gene: TRBD1
abundance: once
v_gene: TRBV12-3/TRBV12-4
j_gene: TRBJ1-4

CDR3aa: CASSPQGRRDEQYF
CDR3nt: TGTGCCAGCAGCCCGCAAGGGCGCCGCGACGAGCAGTACTTC
d_gene: -
abundance: -
v_gene: TRBV7-9
j_gene: TRBJ2-7

CDR3aa: CASSPRPNVDTEAFF
CDR3nt: TGTGCCAGCAGCCCGCGACCGAATGTCGACACTGAAGCTTTCTTT
d_gene: -
abundance: -
v_gene: TRBV5-5
j_gene: TRBJ1-1

CDR3aa: CASSVTENTEAFF
CDR3nt: TGTGCCAGCAGTGTCACAGAGAACACTGAAGCTTTCTTT
d_gene: -
abundance: once
v_gene: TRBV6-1
j_gene: TRBJ1-1

CDR3aa: CASSYAWGGEQFF
CDR3nt: TGTGCCAGCAGTTACGCGTGGGGGGGTGAGCAGTTCTTC
d_gene: TRBD2
abundance: -
v_gene: TRBV6-2/TRBV6-3
j_gene: TRBJ2-1

CDR3aa: CASSQVLAGERTNCNEQFF
CDR3nt: TGCGCCAGCAGCCAAGTCTTAGCGGGGGAGCGAACCAACTGCAATGAGCAGTTCTTC
d_gene: TRBD2
abundance: -
v_gene: TRBV4-1
j_gene: TRBJ2-1

CDR3aa: CASSLSSGNTGELFF
CDR3nt: TGCGCCAGCAGCTTGTCATCCGGGAACACCGGGGAGCTGTTTTTT
d_gene: -
abundance: once
v_gene: TRBV5-1
j_gene: TRBJ2-2

CDR3aa: CASSLIKNTEAFF
CDR3nt: TGTGCCAGCAGCTTAATCAAGAACACTGAAGCTTTCTTT
d_gene: -
abundance: -
v_gene: TRBV7-3
j_gene: TRBJ1-1

CDR3aa: CASSESGTGLSGANVLTF
CDR3nt: TGTGCCAGCAGTGAATCCGGGACCGGCCTGTCTGGGGCCAACGTCCTGACTTTC
d_gene: -
abundance: -
v_gene: TRBV25-1
j_gene: TRBJ2-6

CDR3aa: CASSQDGGLYEQYF
CDR3nt: TGCGCCAGCAGCCAAGACGGGGGGCTCTACGAGCAGTACTTC
d_gene: -
abundance: -
v_gene: TRBV4-3
j_gene: TRBJ2-7

CDR3aa: CASSPPSSSYEQYF
CDR3nt: TGCGCCAGCAGCCCCCCGAGCAGTAGCTACGAGCAGTACTTC
d_gene: -
abundance: -
v_gene: TRBV5-1
j_gene: TRBJ2-7

CDR3aa: CASGLGGSPSTEAFF
CDR3nt: TGTGCTAGTGGTTTGGGCGGATCTCCGAGCACTGAAGCTTTCTTT
d_gene: -
abundance: -
v_gene: TRBV12-5
j_gene: TRBJ1-1

CDR3aa: CASSGAQGAYEQYF
CDR3nt: TGTGCCAGCAGCGGGGCACAGGGGGCCTACGAGCAGTACTTC
d_gene: TRBD1
abundance: -
v_gene: TRBV7-9
j_gene: TRBJ2-7

CDR3aa: CASSRQGHYEQYF
CDR3nt: TGTGCCAGCAGTCGGCAGGGGCACTACGAGCAGTACTTC
d_gene: -
abundance: -
v_gene: TRBV2
j_gene: TRBJ2-7

CDR3aa: CASSSTGKNQPQHF
CDR3nt: TGTGCCAGTAGCTCGACAGGGAAGAATCAGCCCCAGCATTTT
d_gene: TRBD1
abundance: few
v_gene: TRBV19
j_gene: TRBJ1-5

CDR3aa: CASKGGGLIYNEQFF
CDR3nt: TGTGCCAGCAAGGGCGGGGGCCTCATATACAATGAGCAGTTCTTC
d_gene: -
abundance: -
v_gene: TRBV6-2/TRBV6-3
j_gene: TRBJ2-1

CDR3aa: CASSRDREVEAFF
CDR3nt: TGTGCCAGCAGTCGAGACAGGGAGGTTGAAGCTTTCTTT
d_gene: TRBD1
abundance: -
v_gene: TRBV28
j_gene: TRBJ1-1

CDR3aa: CASSDVKGGGSTEAFF
CDR3nt: TGTGCCAGCAGCGATGTCAAAGGGGGGGGAAGCACTGAAGCTTTCTTT
d_gene: -
abundance: -
v_gene: TRBV7-9
j_gene: TRBJ1-1

CDR3aa: CASSEATESYYGYTF
CDR3nt: TGTGCCAGCAGTGAAGCTACAGAGAGTTACTATGGCTACACCTTC
d_gene: -
abundance: -
v_gene: TRBV6-1
j_gene: TRBJ1-2

CDR3aa: CASSPTRNYEAFF
CDR3nt: TGTGCCAGCAGCCCGACACGCAACTATGAAGCTTTCTTT
d_gene: -
abundance: -
v_gene: TRBV7-2
j_gene: TRBJ1-1